These 32 T cell receptor beta chains came from one sample sequenced in a study of OX40 agonist ivuxolimab in advanced cancers. TCRdb's table, derived via immunoSEQ multiplex PCR, lists solely in-frame clones and lacks some. The repertoire holds under 95,000 clones, 86% seen once, with approximately 6.9% in the top ten. Material: CD4+ or CD8+ T cells sorted from blood, obtained in a trial of the OX40 agonist ivuxolimab. These TCRs come from an adult with an advanced solid tumor such as melanoma, head and neck, liver or kidney cancer.

The chain combines TRBV30 with TRBJ1-5, with D maybe TRBD1 (5 bases). Germline V gene sequence: CDR1 GTSNPN, CDR2 SVGIG (reference sequence). Between the trimmed V and J ends, which lost 3 bases and 5 bases, there was a span of 20 bases. The CDR3 covers 16 residues. The CDR3 DNA reads as TGTGCCTGGAGCGCCCCTCTGGGGAGGGACGATCAGCCCCAGCATTTT. Amino acid sequence: CAWSAPLGRDDQPQHF.

This rearrangement joins TRBV27 to TRBJ1-1; 8 bases map to TRBD1. The germline V gene encodes CDR1 MNHEY and CDR2 SMNVEV (reference sequence). The CDR3 extends over 15 amino acids. Trimming took 5 bases from V and 6 from J; bases not matched to a gene: 11. The CDR3 region has the DNA TGTGCCAGCAGTACACAGACAGGGGAGGTGTCTGAAGCTTTCTTT. Protein sequence: CASSTQTGEVSEAFF.

The chain uses TRBV29-1 and TRBJ1-1, with 7 bases aligning to TRBD1. Germline V CDR1 and CDR2: SQVTM, ANQGSEA. The CDR3 spans 12 residues. The trim removed 4 bases at V and 5 bases at J, leaving 4 bases unmatched. CDR3 loop: CSVGGRGTEAFF. In DNA, the CDR3 is TGCAGCGTTGGGGGCAGGGGGACTGAAGCTTTCTTT.

The chain links TRBV5-1 to TRBJ1-4; no clear D gene. There are 16 residues in the CDR3. Trimming shortened V by 1 base and J by 0 bases, and 10 bases separated the two germline ends. CDR1 and CDR2 from the germline V gene are SGHRS and YFSETQ. The CDR3 region is CASSLTSAATNEKLFF. CDR3 nucleotides: TGCGCCAGCAGCTTGACGTCAGCTGCAACTAATGAAAAACTGTTTTTT.

The chain employs TRBV7-2 and TRBJ2-1, with 11 nucleotides matching TRBD2. J was trimmed by 0 bases and V by 2 bases; bases with no gene match: 6. This CDR3 has 18 amino acids. The germline V gene encodes CDR1 SGHTA and CDR2 FQGNSA. The CDR3 region is CASSLRLAGGSSYNEQFF. CDR3 nucleotide sequence: TGTGCCAGCAGCTTACGGCTAGCGGGAGGCAGCTCCTACAATGAGCAGTTCTTC.

This clone was observed once. The rearrangement uses TRBV7-2 and TRBJ2-4; D not certain. CDR1 is SGHTA and CDR2 is FQGNSA in the germline V gene. The CDR3 contains 14 residues. The ends were cut back, 6 bases at V and 12 bases at J, with 21 bases in the middle. The CDR3 DNA reads TGTGCCAGCAGTCCCTCCCAGGCCACCCTTGCTCAGTACTTC. Translated: CASSPSQATLAQYF.

The table lists this clone with a few counts. The chain joins TRBV9 to TRBJ2-3; tentative D call: TRBD2 (5 bases). This CDR3 comprises 13 residues. From germline, CDR1 is SGDLS and CDR2 YYNGEE. V lost 6 bases, J lost 6 bases, and 14 bases lay in between. The CDR3 spells CASNPSGSDTQYF. In DNA form, the CDR3 reads TGTGCCAGCAATCCCTCGGGGTCGGATACGCAGTATTTT.

V is TRBV30 and J is TRBJ1-1; D gene uncertain. V shed 0 bases and J shed 7 bases, with 12 bases lying between them. The length of the CDR3 is 13 residues. CDR1 and CDR2 (germline): GTSNPN, SVGIG (reference sequence). Here the CDR3 DNA reads TGTGCCTGGAGTGTGGGGAACCGGCTTGAAGCTTTCTTT. Protein product: CAWSVGNRLEAFF.

In DNA, the CDR3 is TGTGCCTGGAGTGTACCTAAGGGTCTGGCTGGAAACACCATATATTTT. Its protein product is CAWSVPKGLAGNTIYF. The genes are TRBV30 and TRBJ1-3; no clear D gene. Germline-derived CDR1 and CDR2 are GTSNPN and SVGIG (reference sequence). The CDR3 has 16 amino acids. Trimming took off 0 bases at V and 2 bases at J, with 14 bases between the two ends.

J is TRBJ2-5 and V is TRBV10-1, with D possibly being TRBD2 (5 bases). Gene TRBJ2-7 matches the end of the DNA better, so the J call may be wrong. The CDR3 is 16 amino acids. Germline V gene data show CDR1 as WNHNN and CDR2 as SYGVQD (reference sequence). This CDR3 is CASSSTSSRDSYEQYF. The DNA for the CDR3 is TGCGCCAGCAGTTCCACTTCTAGCCGAGACTCCTACGAGCAGTACTTC.

The chain is built from TRBV6-5 and TRBJ2-2; no reliable D call. Germline V gene sequence: CDR1 MNHEY, CDR2 SVGAGI. The CDR3 is 14 residues long. The V end was cut by 3 bases, the J end by 4 bases, with 9 bases between. CDR3 amino acids: CASSYYSPTGELFF. The CDR3 DNA follows: TGTGCCAGCAGTTATTATTCACCCACCGGGGAGCTGTTTTTT.

This chain links TRBV6-1 with TRBJ2-5; the D is unclear. The CDR3 is made up of 14 amino acids. Trimming pared 1 base from V and 4 bases from J, leaving 10 bases between. Germline V CDR1 and CDR2: MNHNS, SASEGT. Here the CDR3 reads CASSEVLGRETQYF. As DNA, the CDR3 is TGTGCCAGCAGTGAAGTTCTCGGCAGAGAGACCCAGTACTTC.

This clone was seen only once. As DNA, the CDR3 is TGCGCCAGCAGCTGGAAACTAGCGGGCCCCTCCTGGGCCAACGTCCTGACTTTC. This translates into CASSWKLAGPSWANVLTF. The V gene is TRBV5-1, the J gene TRBJ2-6; 9 bases fit TRBD2. This CDR3 region has 18 residues. The germline V gene has CDR1 SGHRS and CDR2 YFSETQ. Trimming cost V 3 bases and J 5 bases; bases outside gene matches: 12. Looking up the rest from reference TRBV5-1 and TRBJ2-6 gives the full variable domain: KAGVTQTPRYLIKTRGQQVTLSCSPISGHRSVSWYQQTPGQGLQFLFEYFSETQRNKGNFPGRFSGRQFSNSRSEMNVSTLELGDSALYLCASSWKLAGPSWANVLTFGAGSRLTVL.

This clone occurred a few times. Here the CDR3 reads CAWSQSGDQPQHF. In DNA, the CDR3 is TGTGCCTGGAGTCAGTCGGGAGATCAGCCCCAGCATTTT. The rearrangement links TRBV30 to TRBJ1-5; D not certain. V was cut by 2 bases and J by 5 bases, with 10 bases left in between. This CDR3 comprises 13 residues. Germline CDR1 GTSNPN, CDR2 SVGIG (reference sequence).

The rearrangement joins TRBV5-6 to TRBJ2-7; the match to TRBD2 covers 8 bases. Germline V gives CDR1 SGHDT, CDR2 YYEEEE. The CDR3 runs to 15 residues. J was trimmed by 3 bases and V by 1 base; bases with no gene match: 6. Written as DNA, the CDR3 is TGTGCCAGCAGCTTGAAGGTAGCGGGGTTCTACGAGCAGTACTTC. Its translation: CASSLKVAGFYEQYF.

Regarding this clone: Other DNA sequences in the sample encode the same CDR3. J is TRBJ1-1 and V is TRBV9; weak D call: TRBD1 (5 bases). The CDR3 runs 14 residues. Germline values: CDR1 SGDLS, CDR2 YYNGEE. The V end was cut by 0 bases, the J end by 3 bases, with 9 bases between. DNA of the CDR3: TGTGCCAGCAGCGTAGGGGGCTCCGACACTGAAGCTTTCTTT. It specifies CASSVGGSDTEAFF.

This chain links TRBV7-9 with TRBJ1-2; tentatively, D is TRBD1 (6 bases). From germline, CDR1 is SEHNR and CDR2 FQNEAQ (reference sequence). Trimming removed 4 bases from V and 7 bases from J, with 13 bases in between. CDR3 length: 13 residues. The CDR3 loop reads CASSWAGQTGYTF. CDR3 DNA: TGTGCCAGCAGCTGGGCCGGACAGACTGGCTACACCTTC. Together with reference TRBV7-9 and TRBJ1-2, the CDR3 gives the full variable domain: DTGVSQNPRHKITKRGQNVTFRCDPISEHNRLYWYRQTLGQGPEFLTYFQNEAQLEKSRLLSDRFSAERPKGSFSTLEIQRTEQGDSAMYLCASSWAGQTGYTFGSGTRLTVV.

V and J are TRBV5-1 and TRBJ2-6, with a tentative D call TRBD1 (6 bases). The V end lost 0 bases, the J end lost 2 bases, and 6 bases lay between the germline ends. CDR3 length: 15 residues. CDR1 is SGHRS and CDR2 is YFSETQ in the germline V gene. The CDR3 nucleotides read TGCGCCAGCAGCTTGGCAGGGGCTGGGGCCAACGTCCTGACTTTC. Its translation is CASSLAGAGANVLTF.

This chain connects TRBV15 to TRBJ2-5, with 10 bases lining up with TRBD1. The CDR3 consists of 13 residues. The germline gives CDR1 LNHNV, CDR2 YYDKDF (reference sequence). Trimming cost V 8 bases and J 4 bases; bases outside gene matches: 4. CDR3 bases: TGTGCCACCGGACAGGGGGGGACAGAGACCCAGTACTTC. Amino acid sequence: CATGQGGTETQYF.

V is TRBV11-2 and J is TRBJ2-5; D gene unclear. Germline lookup yields CDR1 SGHAT and CDR2 FQNNGV. This CDR3 comprises 15 residues. Deletions cut 1 base from V and 5 bases from J, with 14 bases between. The CDR3: CASSLVEGLGETQYF. Here the CDR3 DNA reads TGTGCCAGCAGCTTAGTCGAAGGGTTGGGGGAGACCCAGTACTTC.

The V and J genes are TRBV11-3 and TRBJ2-7; TRBD2 might be the D (5 bases). CDR1 is SGHNT and CDR2 is YENEEA in the germline V gene. The CDR3 extends over 13 amino acids. Trimming cost V 4 bases and J 5 bases, with 12 bases left between them. The CDR3 bases are TGTGCCAGCAGCTCGTCGGGAAGCGACGAGCAGTACTTC. Protein sequence: CASSSSGSDEQYF.

The chain uses TRBV11-1 and TRBJ1-5, with unresolved D. With 1 base removed from V and 7 bases from J, the gap between germline ends came to 8 bases. CDR3 length: 13 amino acids. Germline CDR1 reads SGHAT; CDR2 reads FQDESV (reference sequence). CDR3 region: CASSLDLSQPQHF. For the CDR3, the DNA is TGTGCCAGCAGCTTAGATCTTAGCCAGCCCCAGCATTTT.

This clone was observed a single time. This CDR3 is CASSLQGFRKNEQFF. As DNA, the CDR3 is TGTGCCAGCAGCTTACAGGGCTTTCGGAAAAATGAGCAGTTCTTC. The chain couples TRBV7-2 to TRBJ2-1, with D perhaps TRBD1 (5 bases). V dropped 2 bases and J dropped 7 bases, with 15 bases sitting between them. The germline CDR1 and CDR2 sequences are SGHTA and FQGNSA. The CDR3 consists of 15 residues.

This clone was observed once. This chain uses TRBV5-1 with TRBJ2-3; 7 nucleotides align to TRBD2. Germline loops: CDR1 SGHRS, CDR2 YFSETQ. V lost 4 bases and J lost 3; bases outside the gene matches: 8. CDR3 size: 15 residues. CDR3 DNA: TGCGCCAGCAGCGAGGCGGGACTAAGTACAGATACGCAGTATTTT. This codes for CASSEAGLSTDTQYF.

The chain has TRBV27 and TRBJ1-2; D is unresolved. Germline V lookup: CDR1 MNHEY, CDR2 SMNVEV (reference sequence). Trimming stripped 6 bases from V and 14 bases from J, with 16 bases between. The CDR3 has 11 residues. The CDR3 bases are TGTGCCAGCAGAGAAGGGTCTCAGGAGACCTTC. It yields the protein CASREGSQETF.

V and J are TRBV6-1 and TRBJ1-5, with D tentatively TRBD1 (6 bases). The CDR3 spans 15 residues. V lost 2 bases, J lost 10 bases, and 18 bases lay in between. Germline V gene sequence: CDR1 MNHNS, CDR2 SASEGT. CDR3 DNA: TGTGCCAGCAGTGAAACAGGGCTCGTATGGGAACCCCAGCATTTT. Encoded protein: CASSETGLVWEPQHF.

V is TRBV6-5 and J is TRBJ1-2, with no clear D. The CDR3 runs 14 residues. Germline CDR1 is MNHEY and CDR2 is SVGAGI. V lost 2 bases, J lost 7 bases, and 14 bases lay in between. CDR3: CASSYRAEGFGYTF. CDR3 in DNA: TGTGCCAGCAGTTACAGGGCCGAGGGATTTGGCTACACCTTC.

V and J are TRBV11-2 and TRBJ1-3; D gene ambiguous. V gave up 4 bases and J gave up 4 bases, with 14 bases separating them. Germline CDR1 reads SGHAT; CDR2 reads FQNNGV. This CDR3 has 15 amino acids. This CDR3 is CASSSPTISGNTIYF. Written as DNA, the CDR3 is TGTGCCAGCAGCTCCCCTACAATTTCCGGAAACACCATATATTTT.

The V and J genes are TRBV4-1 and TRBJ1-1, with D possibly TRBD1 on 6 matching bases. Trimming removed 6 bases at V and 2 bases at J, with 13 bases between. Germline CDR1 MGHRA, CDR2 YSYEKL. The CDR3 is 14 residues long. The CDR3 sequence: CASRVGGRNTEAFF. The CDR3, as DNA: TGCGCCAGCAGGGTAGGGGGGCGAAACACTGAAGCTTTCTTT.

V is TRBV4-1 and J is TRBJ1-1; no reliable D call. The length of the CDR3 is 17 residues. V was pared by 2 bases and J by 3 bases, with 19 bases between. CDR1 is MGHRA and CDR2 is YSYEKL in the germline V gene. CDR3 DNA: TGCGCCAGCAGCCAATTAGGAGGATCAGGTCTGGACACTGAAGCTTTCTTT. Amino acids: CASSQLGGSGLDTEAFF.

The genes are TRBV2 and TRBJ2-7, with 7 nucleotides matching TRBD1. The CDR3 is made up of 14 amino acids. CDR1 SNHLY and CDR2 FYNNEI come from the germline V gene. With V trimmed by 4 bases and J by 2 bases, 5 bases remained unmatched. For the CDR3, the DNA is TGTGCCAGCAGTGTAATTGACAGGGCCTACGAGCAGTACTTC. Amino acid sequence: CASSVIDRAYEQYF.

The V and J genes are TRBV2 and TRBJ1-2; 8 nucleotides line up with TRBD1. The ends lost 5 bases at V and 2 bases at J; junction bases unmatched: 1. CDR3 length: 13 residues. Germline loops: CDR1 SNHLY, CDR2 FYNNEI. CDR3 sequence: CASSRTGNYGYTF. In DNA, the CDR3 is TGTGCCAGCAGTCGGACAGGGAACTATGGCTACACCTTC.